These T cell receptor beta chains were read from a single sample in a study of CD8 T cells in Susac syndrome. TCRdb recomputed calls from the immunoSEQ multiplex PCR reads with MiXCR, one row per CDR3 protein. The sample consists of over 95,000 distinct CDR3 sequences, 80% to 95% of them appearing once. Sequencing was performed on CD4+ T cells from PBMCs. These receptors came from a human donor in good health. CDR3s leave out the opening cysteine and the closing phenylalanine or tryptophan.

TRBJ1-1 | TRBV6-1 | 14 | ASSPRQTGGNTEAF
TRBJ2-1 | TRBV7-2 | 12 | ASRPRGFGNEQF
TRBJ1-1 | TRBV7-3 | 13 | ASSLISWGNTEAF
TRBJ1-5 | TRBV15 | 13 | ATSRRQGSDQPQH
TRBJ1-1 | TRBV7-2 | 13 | ASSLAPTGNTEAF
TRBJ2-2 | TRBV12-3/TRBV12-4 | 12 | ASLSGANTGELF
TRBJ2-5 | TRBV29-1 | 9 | SVGVADGMH
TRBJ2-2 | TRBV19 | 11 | ASSIDRGGELF
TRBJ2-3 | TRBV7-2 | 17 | ASSTYIGPLAGSTDTQY
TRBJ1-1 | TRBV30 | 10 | AWSEGNTEAF